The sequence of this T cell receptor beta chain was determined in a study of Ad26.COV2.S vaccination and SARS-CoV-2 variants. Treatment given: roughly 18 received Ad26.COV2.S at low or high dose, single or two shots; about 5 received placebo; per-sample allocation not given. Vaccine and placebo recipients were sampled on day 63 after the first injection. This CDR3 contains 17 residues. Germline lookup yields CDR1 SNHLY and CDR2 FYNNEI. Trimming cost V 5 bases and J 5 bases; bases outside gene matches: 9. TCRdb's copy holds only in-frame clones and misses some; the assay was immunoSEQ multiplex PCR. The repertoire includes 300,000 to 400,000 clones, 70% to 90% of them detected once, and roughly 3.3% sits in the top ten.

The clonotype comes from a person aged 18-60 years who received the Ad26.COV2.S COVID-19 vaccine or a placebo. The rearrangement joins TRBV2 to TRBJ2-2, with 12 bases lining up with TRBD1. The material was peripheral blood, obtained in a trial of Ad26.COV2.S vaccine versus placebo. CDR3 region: CASSPGTGGLLTGELFF. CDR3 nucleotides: TGTGCCAGCAGTCCCGGGACAGGGGGCTTGTTGACCGGGGAGCTGTTTTTT.